This record looks at one T cell receptor (beta chain) sequence and its context. The antigen remains undetermined. The length of the CDR3 is 16 residues. J lost 3 bases, V lost 2 bases, and 6 bases had no gene match. The germline gives CDR1 SGHNT, CDR2 YYREEE (reference sequence). Using immunoSEQ multiplex PCR, the repertoire was profiled, and TCRdb retains in-frame clones only, with some absent. Of around 100,000 clones listed, 85% to 95% are singletons. The record originates from a study of graft-versus-host responses after intestinal transplantation. The overall study: Each patient got anti-thymocyte globulin induction, then tacrolimus and steroids for roughly 3 years.

The receptor was isolated from a human donor who was the organ donor for an intestinal transplant. This rearrangement joins TRBV5-4 to TRBJ2-1, with 9 bases that match TRBD2. This specimen was unstimulated CD8+ T cells sorted from spleen or lymph node cells, taken before transplant. The CDR3 protein is CASSFLAGDGYNEQFF. The DNA of the CDR3 is TGTGCCAGCAGCTTCTTAGCGGGAGATGGCTACAATGAGCAGTTCTTC.